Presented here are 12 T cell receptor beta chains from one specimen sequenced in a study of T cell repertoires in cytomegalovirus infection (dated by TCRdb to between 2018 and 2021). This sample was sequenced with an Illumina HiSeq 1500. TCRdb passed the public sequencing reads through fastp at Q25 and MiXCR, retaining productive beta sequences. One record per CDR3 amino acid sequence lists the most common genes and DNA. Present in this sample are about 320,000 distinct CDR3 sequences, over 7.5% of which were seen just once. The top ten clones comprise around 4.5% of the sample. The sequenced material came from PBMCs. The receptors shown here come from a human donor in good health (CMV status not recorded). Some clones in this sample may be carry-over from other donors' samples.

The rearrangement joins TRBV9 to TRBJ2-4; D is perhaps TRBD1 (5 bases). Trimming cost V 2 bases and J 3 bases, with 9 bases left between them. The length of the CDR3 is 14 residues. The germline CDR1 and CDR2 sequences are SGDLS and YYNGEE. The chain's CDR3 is CASSVDSYKNIQYF. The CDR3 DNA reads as TGTGCCAGCAGCGTCGACAGCTACAAAAACATTCAGTACTTC.

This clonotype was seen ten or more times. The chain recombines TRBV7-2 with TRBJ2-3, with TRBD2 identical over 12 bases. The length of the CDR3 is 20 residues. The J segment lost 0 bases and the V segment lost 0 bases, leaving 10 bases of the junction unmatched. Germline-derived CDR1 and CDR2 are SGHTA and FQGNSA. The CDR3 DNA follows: TGTGCCAGCAGCTTAGCGGGGGCTAGCGGGGGGGCCTCTAGCACAGATACGCAGTATTTT. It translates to CASSLAGASGGASSTDTQYF. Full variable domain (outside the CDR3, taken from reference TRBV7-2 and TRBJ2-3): GAGVSQSPSNKVTEKGKDVELRCDPISGHTALYWYRQSLGQGLEFLIYFQGNSAPDKSGLPSDRFSAERTGGSVSTLTIQRTQQEDSAVYLCASSLAGASGGASSTDTQYFGPGTRLTVL.

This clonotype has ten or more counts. The CDR3 sequence: CASSFGPRLRLDTEAFF. CDR3 DNA: TGTGCCAGCAGCTTTGGGCCCCGCCTGAGGCTTGACACTGAAGCTTTCTTT. The chain has TRBV7-2 and TRBJ1-1; the D is unclear. Trimming left V 3 bases short and J 3 bases short, with 20 bases between. Germline lookup yields CDR1 SGHTA and CDR2 FQGNSA. There are 17 residues in the CDR3.

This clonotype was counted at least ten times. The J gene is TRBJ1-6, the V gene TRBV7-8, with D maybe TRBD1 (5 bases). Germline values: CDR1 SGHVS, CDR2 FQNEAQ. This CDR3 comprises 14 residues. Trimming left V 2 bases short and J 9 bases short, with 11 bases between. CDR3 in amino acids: CASSLSGVASPLHF. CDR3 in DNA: TGTGCCAGCAGCTTATCGGGGGTGGCTTCACCCCTCCACTTT.

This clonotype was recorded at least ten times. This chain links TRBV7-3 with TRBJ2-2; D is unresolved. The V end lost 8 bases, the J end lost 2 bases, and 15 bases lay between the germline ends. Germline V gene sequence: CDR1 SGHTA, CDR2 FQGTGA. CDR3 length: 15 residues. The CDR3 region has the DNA TGTGCCAGCGCTTCACTCGGCGGCAACACCGGGGAGCTGTTTTTT. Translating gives CASASLGGNTGELFF.

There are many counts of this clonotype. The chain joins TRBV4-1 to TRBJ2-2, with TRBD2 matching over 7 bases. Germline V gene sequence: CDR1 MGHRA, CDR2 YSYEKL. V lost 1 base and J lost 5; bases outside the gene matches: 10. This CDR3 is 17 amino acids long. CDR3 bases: TGCGCCAGCAGCCAAGTGCGGGCGGGGGTGAGAACCGGGGAGCTGTTTTTT. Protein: CASSQVRAGVRTGELFF.

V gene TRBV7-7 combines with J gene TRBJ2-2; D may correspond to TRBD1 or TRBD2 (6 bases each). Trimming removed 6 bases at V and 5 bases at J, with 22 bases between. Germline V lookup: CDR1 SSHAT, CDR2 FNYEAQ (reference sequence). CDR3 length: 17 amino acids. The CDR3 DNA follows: TGTGCCAGCAGTCTAGAACACGGGGGCACCATAACCGGGGAGCTGTTTTTT. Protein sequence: CASSLEHGGTITGELFF.

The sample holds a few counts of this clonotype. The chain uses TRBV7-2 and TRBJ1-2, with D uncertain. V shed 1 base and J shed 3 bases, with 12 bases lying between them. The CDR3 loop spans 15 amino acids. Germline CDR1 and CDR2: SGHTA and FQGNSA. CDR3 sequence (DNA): TGTGCCAGCAGCTTAGATGGTGGAGGGCACTATGGCTACACCTTC. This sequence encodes CASSLDGGGHYGYTF.

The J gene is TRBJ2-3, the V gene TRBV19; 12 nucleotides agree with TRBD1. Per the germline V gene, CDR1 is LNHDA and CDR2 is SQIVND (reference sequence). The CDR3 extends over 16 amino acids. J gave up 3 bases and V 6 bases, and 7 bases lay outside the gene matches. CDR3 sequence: CASSSGTGGPTDTQYF. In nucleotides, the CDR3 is TGTGCCAGTAGCTCCGGGACAGGGGGCCCTACAGATACGCAGTATTTT.

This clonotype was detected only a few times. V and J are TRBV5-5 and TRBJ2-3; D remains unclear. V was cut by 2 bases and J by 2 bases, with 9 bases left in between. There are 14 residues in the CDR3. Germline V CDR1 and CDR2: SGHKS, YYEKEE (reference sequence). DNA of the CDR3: TGTGCCAGCAGCTTTATTCCAGACACAGATACGCAGTATTTT. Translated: CASSFIPDTDTQYF.

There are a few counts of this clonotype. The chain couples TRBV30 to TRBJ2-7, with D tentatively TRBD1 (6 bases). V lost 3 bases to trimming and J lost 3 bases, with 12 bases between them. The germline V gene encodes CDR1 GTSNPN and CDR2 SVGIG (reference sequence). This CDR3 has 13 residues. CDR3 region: CAWRWGTNYEQYF. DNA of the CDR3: TGTGCCTGGAGGTGGGGGACAAACTACGAGCAGTACTTC.

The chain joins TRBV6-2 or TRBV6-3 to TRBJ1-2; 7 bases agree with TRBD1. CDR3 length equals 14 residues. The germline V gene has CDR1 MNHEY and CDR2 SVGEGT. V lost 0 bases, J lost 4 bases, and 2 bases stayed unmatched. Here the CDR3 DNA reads TGTGCCAGCAGTTACTCGGGACAGACCTATGGCTACACCTTC. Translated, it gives CASSYSGQTYGYTF.